These 12 T cell receptor beta chains originate from one sample sequenced in a study of regulatory and conventional T cells in RAG deficiency. Sequencing was performed with immunoSEQ multiplex PCR; in TCRdb, only in-frame clones are kept and a portion is missing. Seen here are approximately 30,000 clones, about 96% observed once, and the top ten hold approximately 0.35%. Conventional CD4+ T cells were sorted from blood as CD25-low CD127-high cells. The same data also went into a second study, on regulatory T cells. From that report: Primers: 52 TRBV forward and 13 TRBJ reverse.

Source material: CD25- CD4+ T cells sorted from blood. Receptors originate from a human donor in good health.

This clone was counted a single time. One junction end does not reproduce the germline sequence, and a read error may be involved. The chain employs TRBV7-2 and TRBJ1-2; D is possibly TRBD1 (6 bases). This CDR3 region has 13 residues. CDR1 and CDR2 from the germline V gene are SGHTA and FQGNSA. CDR3 nucleotide sequence: TGTGCCAGCAGCTTAACAGGACAGACTTTTCGTGCCTTC. The encoded protein is CASSLTGQTFRAF.

J is TRBJ2-5 and V is TRBV5-1, with 8 bases fitting TRBD1. Germline V gene sequence: CDR1 SGHRS, CDR2 YFSETQ. After removal of 3 bases from V and 0 bases from J, the junction contained 4 bases not matched to a gene. The CDR3 is 15 residues long. The CDR3 sequence: CASSSGTGHQETQYF. The DNA for the CDR3 is TGCGCCAGCAGCTCCGGGACAGGCCACCAAGAGACCCAGTACTTC.

The chain links TRBV6-5 to TRBJ2-7; D is unclear. CDR1 MNHEY and CDR2 SVGAGI come from the germline V gene. This CDR3 has 15 residues. V was shortened by 8 bases and J by 2 bases, with 19 bases between the two germline ends. Here the CDR3 DNA reads TGTGCCAGCGGCCCTTACCCTGATTTTACCTACGAGCAGTACTTC. This codes for CASGPYPDFTYEQYF.

The gene calls are TRBV5-5 and TRBJ2-7; TRBD1 agrees at 7 bases. The CDR3 runs 13 residues. Per germline, CDR1 SGHKS and CDR2 YYEKEE (reference sequence). V was clipped by 4 bases and J by 3 bases; unmatched bases: 4. CDR3 nucleotides: TGTGCCAGCAGCCCTCGGACAGGCTACGAGCAGTACTTC. Protein: CASSPRTGYEQYF.

This chain uses TRBV7-9 with TRBJ2-2, with 8 bases lining up with TRBD1. Germline CDR1 is SEHNR and CDR2 is FQNEAQ (reference sequence). The ends lost 5 bases at V and 1 base at J; junction bases unmatched: 6. The CDR3 is 16 residues long. The CDR3 here is CASSTRTGRNTGELFF. CDR3 coding DNA: TGTGCCAGCAGCACCCGGACAGGGAGGAACACCGGGGAGCTGTTTTTT.

The chain has TRBV10-2 and TRBJ2-1; 10 bases map to TRBD1. V was pared by 11 bases and J by 6 bases, with 25 bases of the junction left unmatched. Germline V CDR1 and CDR2: WSHSY, SAAADI. The CDR3 is 19 amino acids. The CDR3 nucleotides are TGCGCCTCACATTCTACAGCAGCGGAGGAGGGACAGGGGTTCAATGAGCAGTTCTTC. Residues: CASHSTAAEEGQGFNEQFF.

The table lists this clone with a count of one. The chain is built from TRBV10-1 and TRBJ1-5; 7 bases are shared with TRBD1. This CDR3 spans 17 amino acids. Looked up from germline, CDR1 is WNHNN and CDR2 is SYGVQD (reference sequence). V was pared by 5 bases and J by 0 bases, with 10 bases of the junction left unmatched. The CDR3 sequence is CASSFHRGRYSNQPQHF. DNA of the CDR3: TGCGCCAGCAGTTTCCACAGGGGCCGGTATAGCAATCAGCCCCAGCATTTT.

This chain links TRBV6-6 with TRBJ2-7; TRBD1 might be the D (5 bases). V was shortened by 5 bases and J by 0 bases, with 14 bases between the two germline ends. This CDR3 has 15 residues. From germline, CDR1 is MNHNY and CDR2 SVGAGI (reference sequence). The CDR3 spells CASSAAGLLSYEQYF. In DNA, the CDR3 is TGTGCCAGCAGTGCCGCAGGGCTTCTCTCCTACGAGCAGTACTTC.

This clone was seen a single time. The chain recombines TRBV11-2 with TRBJ1-1; D is unresolved. Between the trimmed V and J ends, which lost 0 bases and 3 bases, there was a span of 14 bases. The CDR3 is 16 residues long. Germline V gene lookup returns CDR1 SGHAT and CDR2 FQNNGV. CDR3 loop: CASSLDWRNGDTEAFF. In DNA, the CDR3 is TGTGCCAGCAGCTTAGATTGGAGGAATGGGGACACTGAAGCTTTCTTT.

The chain carries TRBV7-2 and TRBJ1-1, with 10 bases matching TRBD1. The ends lost 5 bases at V and 11 bases at J; junction bases unmatched: 8. Germline assignment: CDR1 SGHTA and CDR2 FQGNSA. The CDR3 is made up of 13 amino acids. Here the CDR3 reads CASSPGQGSRAFF. For the CDR3, the DNA is TGTGCCAGCAGCCCGGGACAGGGGAGTCGGGCTTTCTTT.

This sequence joins TRBV25-1 and TRBJ2-2, with D possibly TRBD2 on 6 matching bases. V gave up 3 bases and J gave up 6 bases, with 17 bases separating them. CDR1 is MGHDK, CDR2 SYGVNS, per germline. The CDR3 is 16 amino acids. The CDR3 sequence is CASSDGGRFSPGELFF. CDR3 bases: TGTGCCAGCAGTGATGGGGGGAGGTTTAGTCCCGGGGAGCTGTTTTTT.

The chain carries TRBV2 and TRBJ2-1; 9 bases are a match to TRBD1. This CDR3 is 15 amino acids long. Germline CDR1 SNHLY, CDR2 FYNNEI. The V gene end was trimmed by 5 bases and the J gene end by 7 bases; junction bases not matched to a gene: 9. The CDR3 region has the DNA TGTGCCAGCAGTCTAGCCGGGACAGGGAGGAATGAGCAGTTCTTC. Its protein product is CASSLAGTGRNEQFF.